This T cell receptor (beta chain) was sequenced in a study of blood T cells in healthy people across ages. Study observations and caveats: Donors of long life had a larger count of naive CD4+ cells and greater diversity than aged donors. Donor CMV infection status was unknown, possibly confounding age-related changes in expanded clonotypes.

On this clonotype: Its antigen is not known. A much larger clone lies one base from this, so it may be a read error.

Primed by a sample-barcoded 5' primer and a J-beta primer mix, a second PCR proceeded for about 6 to 12 cycles. TCRdb reprocessed the 5' RACE reads with MiXCR, giving one entry per CDR3 protein. The sample has 850,000 or so distinct CDR3 sequences, 25% to 30% seen once. Extractions gave at least 5.5 micrograms of total RNA per sample. Germline CDR1 and CDR2: MNHNY and SVGAGI (reference sequence). The CDR3 runs to 15 residues. The V and J ends lost 6 bases and 4 bases, in that order; junction bases with no gene match: 7. The clonotype was recovered from a woman at least 80 years old in good health. The V gene is TRBV6-6, the J gene TRBJ2-3; 10 bases match TRBD2. Material for sequencing was blood. CDR3 sequence (DNA): TGTGCCAGCAGCGAGACTAGCGGGCGCGCAGATACGCAGTATTTT. It encodes CASSETSGRADTQYF.